These 24 T cell receptor beta chains came from one sample sequenced in a study of T cells after posttransplantation cyclophosphamide. Methotrexate plus calcineurin inhibitor accompanied controls' myeloablative marrow transplants; sampling was 1 year later. The data were produced by immunoSEQ multiplex PCR, yet TCRdb's version contains in-frame clones alone and is incomplete. The sample has fewer than 25,000 clones; roughly 90% are singletons. Specimen: PBMCs, collected after an allogeneic stem cell transplant with a calcineurin inhibitor and methotrexate. These receptors were taken from a female patient aged 50-59 years who received an allogeneic stem cell transplant from an unrelated donor, was CMV-positive, and had chronic GVHD only. The graft donor may account for some of the T cells.

The chain employs TRBV4-1 and TRBJ2-5; 7 nucleotides align to TRBD1. Germline V gene sequence: CDR1 MGHRA, CDR2 YSYEKL. This CDR3 comprises 14 residues. The J segment lost 1 base and the V segment lost 5 bases, leaving 4 bases of the junction unmatched. This CDR3 is CASSSRGLQETQYF. The CDR3 DNA reads as TGCGCCAGCAGCTCAAGGGGGCTCCAAGAGACCCAGTACTTC.

The rearrangement uses TRBV19 and TRBJ2-1; D may be TRBD2 (5 bases). V was shortened by 1 base and J by 10 bases, with 11 bases between the two germline ends. This CDR3 is 13 amino acids long. Germline V lookup: CDR1 LNHDA, CDR2 SQIVND (reference sequence). This CDR3 reads CASSIGEGWEQFF. The DNA for the CDR3 is TGTGCCAGTAGTATAGGAGAGGGATGGGAGCAGTTCTTC.

V usage is TRBV7-9 and J usage is TRBJ2-3; possible D gene TRBD2, 6 bases. Germline loops: CDR1 SEHNR, CDR2 FQNEAQ (reference sequence). Trimming pared 5 bases from V and 6 bases from J, leaving 12 bases between. CDR3 length equals 13 residues. CDR3 DNA: TGTGCCAGCAGCGTATCGGGAGTGGATACGCAGTATTTT. This encodes CASSVSGVDTQYF.

V gene TRBV7-9 combines with J gene TRBJ1-2; TRBD1 is a possible D gene (6 bases). The CDR3 covers 14 residues. V lost 5 bases to trimming and J lost 5 bases, with 15 bases between them. CDR1 and CDR2 (germline): SEHNR, FQNEAQ (reference sequence). The CDR3 is CASSRGGEQYGYTF. CDR3 in DNA: TGTGCCAGCAGCAGAGGGGGGGAGCAATATGGCTACACCTTC.

A few counts support this clone. The chain carries TRBV28 and TRBJ1-3; maybe TRBD1 (5 bases). CDR3 length equals 15 residues. Germline V lookup: CDR1 MDHEN, CDR2 SYDVKM. Trimming left V 6 bases short and J 0 bases short, with 12 bases between. CDR3 coding DNA: TGTGCCAGCAGCCCCCTACAGGTCTCTGGAAACACCATATATTTT. Its translation is CASSPLQVSGNTIYF. Full variable domain (rest looked up from reference TRBV28 and TRBJ1-3): DVKVTQSSRYLVKRTGEKVFLECVQDMDHENMFWYRQDPGLGLRLIYFSYDVKMKEKGDIPEGYSVSREKKERFSLILESASTNQTSMYLCASSPLQVSGNTIYFGEGSWLTVV.

The chain joins TRBV10-3 to TRBJ2-5; 8 bases map to TRBD1. The CDR3 is made up of 12 amino acids. Unmatched junction bases numbered 3, after V lost 2 bases and J lost 10 bases. Germline values: CDR1 ENHRY, CDR2 SYGVKD. CDR3 loop: CAISEADRGQYF. In nucleotides, the CDR3 is TGTGCCATCAGTGAGGCCGACAGGGGCCAGTACTTC.

The gene calls are TRBV7-9 and TRBJ2-3, with D tentatively TRBD2 (5 bases). The CDR3 is 15 amino acids. CDR1 SEHNR and CDR2 FQNEAQ come from the germline V gene (reference sequence). The germline V and J ends were trimmed by 1 base and 2 bases, with 10 bases remaining between them. The CDR3 nucleotides read TGTGCCAGCAGCTTAGGTGGACTGTCCACAGATACGCAGTATTTT. Amino acids: CASSLGGLSTDTQYF. The entire variable domain, with the rest obtained from reference TRBV7-9 and TRBJ2-3, is as follows: DTGVSQNPRHKITKRGQNVTFRCDPISEHNRLYWYRQTLGQGPEFLTYFQNEAQLEKSRLLSDRFSAERPKGSFSTLEIQRTEQGDSAMYLCASSLGGLSTDTQYFGPGTRLTVL.

This sequence joins TRBV10-1 and TRBJ2-2; 7 nucleotides match TRBD1. There are 13 residues in the CDR3. Germline values: CDR1 WNHNN, CDR2 SYGVQD (reference sequence). Trimming at V came to 4 bases and at J to 6 bases, leaving 2 bases not matched to a gene. The CDR3 is CASSGQGAGELFF. The CDR3 DNA follows: TGCGCCAGCAGTGGGCAGGGGGCCGGGGAGCTGTTTTTT.

Points on this clone: One end of the junction varies from germline; a read error may be responsible. The CDR3 DNA is TGTGCTAGCAGCCAAAGCGACTACAGCAATGAGCAGTTCTTC. Its translation: CASSQSDYSNEQFF. The genes are TRBV7-7 and TRBJ2-1; D is perhaps TRBD2 (5 bases). CDR3 length: 14 amino acids. Germline lookup yields CDR1 SSHAT and CDR2 FNYEAQ (reference sequence).

This clone came up once. V is TRBV28 and J is TRBJ2-7; tentatively, D is TRBD1 (6 bases). V lost 3 bases to trimming and J lost 5 bases, with 14 bases between them. CDR1 is MDHEN and CDR2 is SYDVKM in the germline V gene. This CDR3 contains 14 residues. The CDR3 DNA reads TGTGCCAGCAGTTTCAGGTCAGGGGACAACGAGCAGTACTTC. Encoded protein: CASSFRSGDNEQYF.

The V call is TRBV5-1, the J call TRBJ2-7, with TRBD2 matching 11 bases. With 4 bases clipped from V and 0 bases from J, the junction kept 0 bases outside the gene matches. The CDR3 has 14 residues. Germline V gene data show CDR1 as SGHRS and CDR2 as YFSETQ. This CDR3 is CASSTSGSSYEQYF. The CDR3 DNA is TGCGCCAGCAGCACTAGCGGGAGCTCCTACGAGCAGTACTTC.

This clone was seen more than once but under ten times. The gene calls are TRBV19 and TRBJ2-7; 9 nucleotides agree with TRBD1. J was trimmed by 5 bases and V by 4 bases; bases with no gene match: 6. There are 14 residues in the CDR3. Looked up from germline, CDR1 is LNHDA and CDR2 is SQIVND (reference sequence). The CDR3: CASSRLGQGHEQYF. In DNA form, the CDR3 reads TGTGCCAGTAGTAGACTGGGACAGGGCCACGAGCAGTACTTC.

This clone showed up just once. The rearrangement links TRBV5-6 to TRBJ1-1, with D maybe TRBD1 (6 bases). The germline V gene encodes CDR1 SGHDT and CDR2 YYEEEE. Trimming stripped 2 bases from V and 6 bases from J, with 14 bases between. CDR3 length: 14 amino acids. CDR3 coding DNA: TGTGCCAGCAGCTTCCTTAGGGGGATCGCTGAAGCTTTCTTT. Protein sequence: CASSFLRGIAEAFF.

CDR3 loop: CASSEPPGSEQYF. For the CDR3, the DNA is TGCGCCAGCAGTGAGCCCCCTGGCTCCGAGCAGTACTTC. This sequence joins TRBV10-2 and TRBJ2-7; D uncertain. The V and J ends lost 2 bases and 6 bases respectively, with 11 bases between them. The CDR3 loop spans 13 amino acids. CDR1 is WSHSY and CDR2 is SAAADI in the germline V gene.

The gene calls are TRBV18 and TRBJ1-3; 8 bases are shared with TRBD1. V lost 0 bases and J lost 2; bases outside the gene matches: 0. CDR1 KGHSH and CDR2 LQKENI come from the germline V gene. CDR3 length equals 15 residues. In DNA form, the CDR3 reads TGTGCCAGCTCACCACCCAGGGGGCCTGGAAACACCATATATTTT. This sequence encodes CASSPPRGPGNTIYF. The full variable domain, in which reference TRBV18 and TRBJ1-3 provide the parts outside the CDR3, is NAGVMQNPRHLVRRRGQEARLRCSPMKGHSHVYWYRQLPEEGLKFMVYLQKENIIDESGMPKERFSAEFPKEGPSILRIQQVVRGDSAAYFCASSPPRGPGNTIYFGEGSWLTVV.

For the CDR3, the DNA is TGCGCCAGCAGCTTGGACAGGGCCTATGGCTACACCTTC. Protein sequence: CASSLDRAYGYTF. The chain links TRBV5-1 to TRBJ1-2; the D gene is possibly TRBD1 (6 bases). Germline lookup yields CDR1 SGHRS and CDR2 YFSETQ. CDR3 size: 13 residues. The ends were cut back, 0 bases at V and 4 bases at J, with 7 bases in the middle. The full variable domain, with the rest looked up from reference TRBV5-1 and TRBJ1-2, is KAGVTQTPRYLIKTRGQQVTLSCSPISGHRSVSWYQQTPGQGLQFLFEYFSETQRNKGNFPGRFSGRQFSNSRSEMNVSTLELGDSALYLCASSLDRAYGYTFGSGTRLTVV.

The chain couples TRBV11-3 to TRBJ2-1; 13 bases agree with TRBD2. This CDR3 is built from 15 residues. CDR1 is SGHNT and CDR2 is YENEEA in the germline V gene. With V trimmed by 4 bases and J by 4 bases, 1 base remained unmatched. CDR3 bases: TGTGCCAGCAGCTCGGGACTAGCGGGGTACAATGAGCAGTTCTTC. As protein: CASSSGLAGYNEQFF.

The genes are TRBV10-3 and TRBJ2-7; perhaps TRBD2 as D (6 bases). There are 14 residues in the CDR3. V was clipped by 5 bases and J by 0 bases, with 11 bases between them. Germline V lookup: CDR1 ENHRY, CDR2 SYGVKD. The CDR3 nucleotides read TGTGCCATCAGTTATAGCGGCAGCTCCTACGAGCAGTACTTC. Amino acids: CAISYSGSSYEQYF.

This clone was detected only once. The V and J genes are TRBV30 and TRBJ2-7, with D possibly matching TRBD2 (6 bases). Germline V gene data show CDR1 as GTSNPN and CDR2 as SVGIG (reference sequence). This CDR3 is built from 15 residues. V was trimmed by 0 bases and J by 2 bases, leaving 14 bases between them. The CDR3 loop reads CAWSVRLARPYEQYF. CDR3 nucleotide sequence: TGTGCCTGGAGTGTACGGCTAGCGCGCCCCTACGAGCAGTACTTC.

The chain uses TRBV19 and TRBJ1-2, with 10 bases identical to TRBD1. V lost 7 bases and J lost 4; bases outside the gene matches: 6. The germline V gene encodes CDR1 LNHDA and CDR2 SQIVND (reference sequence). The CDR3 has 14 amino acids. CDR3 in DNA: TGTGCCAGTAACGACAGGGGGCTGGTCTATGGCTACACCTTC. It translates to CASNDRGLVYGYTF.

The chain employs TRBV28 and TRBJ2-1; a possible D gene is TRBD2 (6 bases). CDR1 is MDHEN and CDR2 is SYDVKM in the germline V gene. V dropped 6 bases and J dropped 2 bases, with 11 bases sitting between them. The CDR3 is 14 amino acids. The CDR3 reads CASRIAGTYNEQFF. In DNA, the CDR3 is TGTGCCAGCAGAATTGCGGGAACCTACAATGAGCAGTTCTTC. The full variable domain, rest sourced from reference TRBV28 and TRBJ2-1, is DVKVTQSSRYLVKRTGEKVFLECVQDMDHENMFWYRQDPGLGLRLIYFSYDVKMKEKGDIPEGYSVSREKKERFSLILESASTNQTSMYLCASRIAGTYNEQFFGPGTRLTVL.

The V gene is TRBV25-1, the J gene TRBJ1-1; D uncertain. V dropped 2 bases and J dropped 4 bases, with 11 bases sitting between them. Per the germline V gene, CDR1 is MGHDK and CDR2 is SYGVNS. The CDR3 runs 14 residues. CDR3 DNA sequence: TGTGCCAGCAGTGAAACGGACTTGGGCACTGAAGCTTTCTTT. This translates into CASSETDLGTEAFF.

The chain combines TRBV19 with TRBJ2-3, with TRBD2 matching 7 bases. V trimming: 3 bases; J trimming: 6 bases; junction bases outside the gene matches: 9. The CDR3 extends over 15 amino acids. The germline gives CDR1 LNHDA, CDR2 SQIVND (reference sequence). The CDR3 loop is CASSIASGDRDTQYF. The CDR3 bases are TGTGCCAGTAGTATTGCTAGCGGCGATAGGGATACGCAGTATTTT. Supplemented by reference TRBV19 and TRBJ2-3, the full variable domain reads DGGITQSPKYLFRKEGQNVTLSCEQNLNHDAMYWYRQDPGQGLRLIYYSQIVNDFQKGDIAEGYSVSREKKESFPLTVTSAQKNPTAFYLCASSIASGDRDTQYFGPGTRLTVL.

The rearrangement links TRBV5-4 to TRBJ2-5; 7 nucleotides match TRBD1. This CDR3 comprises 13 residues. The J segment lost 3 bases and the V segment lost 4 bases, leaving 3 bases of the junction unmatched. CDR1 is SGHNT, CDR2 YYREEE, per germline (reference sequence). CDR3 in amino acids: CASSETGKETQYF. CDR3 bases: TGTGCCAGCAGCGAGACAGGGAAAGAGACCCAGTACTTC.